This passage covers 14 T cell receptor beta chains from one sample sequenced in a study of CD8+ T cells in alopecia areata. Treatment described: oral pan-JAK inhibitor, 5-10 mg twice daily. cDNA prepared by RNA extraction and subsequent reverse transcription served as the template for sequencing. Assay used: immunoSEQ multiplex PCR; TCRdb lists only in-frame clones, some missing. The sample comprises around 210,000 clones, around 66% of which are singletons, and 4% to 5% rests with the top ten. The specimen comprised CD4+ T cells sorted from blood, sampled at week 4, from a patient treated with tofacitinib. The receptors were sampled from a human donor with alopecia areata.

In regard to this clone: At one boundary the junction diverges from the germline segment, which might be a read error. The sample has other DNA sequences that encode this CDR3 too. V usage is TRBV15 and J usage is TRBJ2-5; TRBD1 matches at 7 bases. This CDR3 has 14 amino acids. CDR1 is LNHNV, CDR2 YYDKDF, per germline (reference sequence). In DNA form, the CDR3 reads TGTGCCACCAGCCGAGACAGGGCCCAAGAGACCCAGTACTTC. This encodes CATSRDRAQETQYF.

The chain has TRBV5-1 and TRBJ2-7, with D perhaps given as TRBD1 or TRBD2 (5 bases each). In germline, CDR1 is SGHRS, CDR2 YFSETQ. Trimming shortened V by 4 bases and J by 5 bases, and 13 bases separated the two germline ends. CDR3 length: 13 residues. For the CDR3, the DNA is TGCGCCAGCAGCGACCCCGGGGCCCACGAGCAGTACTTC. Protein sequence: CASSDPGAHEQYF.

This CDR3 reads CASSPDRVYGYTF. CDR3 nucleotide sequence: TGTGCCAGCAGCCCGGACAGAGTCTATGGCTACACCTTC. V gene TRBV2 combines with J gene TRBJ1-2; a weak D match, TRBD1 (6 bases). This CDR3 has 13 amino acids. CDR1 SNHLY and CDR2 FYNNEI come from the germline V gene. Trimming took 6 bases from V and 4 from J, leaving 12 bases between them.

The J gene is TRBJ1-1, the V gene TRBV9, with TRBD1 matching over 7 bases. The V gene end was trimmed by 3 bases and the J gene end by 3 bases; junction bases not matched to a gene: 2. CDR1 is SGDLS and CDR2 is YYNGEE in the germline V gene. This CDR3 has 13 residues. The CDR3 spells CASSGDRDTEAFF. The CDR3 region has the DNA TGTGCCAGCAGCGGCGACAGGGACACTGAAGCTTTCTTT.

This clone was seen once. The chain joins TRBV7-9 to TRBJ1-1; D not resolved. The ends were cut back, 3 bases at V and 4 bases at J, with 6 bases in the middle. The CDR3 has 12 amino acids. The germline gives CDR1 SEHNR, CDR2 FQNEAQ (reference sequence). The DNA for the CDR3 is TGTGCCAGCAGCTTGGGTTTCACTGAAGCTTTCTTT. This sequence encodes CASSLGFTEAFF.

This chain links TRBV29-1 with TRBJ2-7, with D maybe TRBD1 (6 bases). The CDR3 is 14 amino acids. CDR1 and CDR2 from the germline V gene are SQVTM and ANQGSEA. V was pared by 1 base and J by 0 bases, with 10 bases between. The CDR3 region has the DNA TGCAGCGTTGAAGTAGGACAGAGCTCCTACGAGCAGTACTTC. Its protein product is CSVEVGQSSYEQYF.

The chain combines TRBV30 with TRBJ2-3, with D perhaps TRBD2 (5 bases). Germline V gene data show CDR1 as GTSNPN and CDR2 as SVGIG (reference sequence). V dropped 7 bases and J dropped 1 base, with 15 bases sitting between them. The CDR3 has 14 amino acids. The CDR3 nucleotides read TGTGCCTCCGACGACCGAGCGGGCACAGATACGCAGTATTTT. Translating it yields CASDDRAGTDTQYF.

This clone was found once. The gene calls are TRBV2 and TRBJ2-6; D unresolved. Deletions cut 2 bases from V and 0 bases from J, with 2 bases between. Germline CDR1 is SNHLY and CDR2 is FYNNEI. The CDR3 is 14 amino acids. CDR3 amino acids: CASSEPSGANVLTF. CDR3 nucleotide sequence: TGTGCCAGCAGTGAACCCTCTGGGGCCAACGTCCTGACTTTC. Full variable domain (rest looked up from reference TRBV2 and TRBJ2-6): EPEVTQTPSHQVTQMGQEVILRCVPISNHLYFYWYRQILGQKVEFLVSFYNNEISEKSEIFDDQFSVERPDGSNFTLKIRSTKLEDSAMYFCASSEPSGANVLTFGAGSRLTVL.

In this sample, this clone turned up a few times. The CDR3: CSADDRTYGYTF. The CDR3 DNA reads as TGCAGCGCCGACGACAGGACATATGGCTACACCTTC. V and J are TRBV29-1 and TRBJ1-2, with D possibly TRBD1 on 6 matching bases. Germline V gives CDR1 SQVTM, CDR2 ANQGSEA. Trimming cost V 7 bases and J 5 bases, with 14 bases left between them. This CDR3 has 12 amino acids.

V and J are TRBV5-6 and TRBJ2-6, with a weak D call TRBD2 (5 bases). V was clipped by 1 base and J by 4 bases, with 9 bases between them. Germline assignment: CDR1 SGHDT and CDR2 YYEEEE. The CDR3 has 15 residues. The CDR3 DNA reads as TGTGCCAGCAGCTTGCCCGGGGTCGGGGCCAACGTCCTGACTTTC. Translated: CASSLPGVGANVLTF.

CDR3 loop: CASSLVGRQPQHF. Written as DNA, the CDR3 is TGTGCCAGCAGTTTAGTGGGACGGCAGCCCCAGCATTTT. The rearrangement uses TRBV27 and TRBJ1-5; a possible D gene is TRBD1 (5 bases). In germline, CDR1 is MNHEY, CDR2 SMNVEV (reference sequence). V shed 2 bases and J shed 7 bases, with 9 bases lying between them. This CDR3 has 13 amino acids.

This clone showed up just a few times. The chain employs TRBV29-1 and TRBJ2-3; 13 bases are a match to TRBD2. The V and J ends lost 4 bases and 2 bases, in that order; junction bases with no gene match: 3. The germline gives CDR1 SQVTM, CDR2 ANQGSEA. The CDR3 runs 15 residues. The CDR3 protein is CSVAGTSGTTDTQYF. DNA for the CDR3: TGCAGCGTTGCCGGGACTAGCGGGACCACAGATACGCAGTATTTT.

V usage is TRBV30 and J usage is TRBJ1-5; possibly TRBD1 for D (6 bases). Trimming took 2 bases from V and 4 from J, leaving 15 bases between them. Per germline, CDR1 GTSNPN and CDR2 SVGIG (reference sequence). The CDR3 loop spans 15 amino acids. CDR3 residues: CAWSYGGTPNQPQHF. CDR3 nucleotides: TGTGCCTGGAGTTACGGAGGGACACCTAATCAGCCCCAGCATTTT.

V usage is TRBV5-1 and J usage is TRBJ1-1, with 7 bases lining up with TRBD1. V dropped 2 bases and J dropped 1; count of bases not matched to a gene: 8. The CDR3 spans 16 residues. Germline CDR1 is SGHRS and CDR2 is YFSETQ. The CDR3 protein is CASSFGTAIKNTEAFF. CDR3 coding DNA: TGCGCCAGCAGCTTTGGGACAGCGATAAAGAACACTGAAGCTTTCTTT.